Listed below are T cell receptor beta chains from one sample, sequenced in a study of monozygotic twins with inflammatory bowel disease. TCRdb reprocessed the 5' RACE reads, with one entry per CDR3 protein and no DNA. The listing records over 100,000 distinct CDR3 sequences. Sequencing was done on a sample of blood. The receptors were sampled from a human donor with ulcerative colitis or Crohn's disease, or a healthy co-twin of an affected twin (not recorded which). The CDR3 runs from the conserved cysteine through the conserved F or W. Rows give clone size only sometimes, using once, few, many, or a class for an expanded clone.

V	J	size	CDR3
TRBV3-1	TRBJ2-7	.	CASSQGGISSYEQYF
TRBV7-8	TRBJ2-2	.	CASIQAGQNTGELFF
TRBV24-1	TRBJ2-5	.	CATSDPPLAGKQETQYF
TRBV29-1	TRBJ2-7	.	CSVARQGSSYEQYF
TRBV27	TRBJ2-3	.	CASSLREGSTDTQYF
TRBV23-1	TRBJ2-1	.	CASSQSPSGSYNEQFF
TRBV6-6	TRBJ2-1	.	CASSTVLAGNEQFF
TRBV11-3	TRBJ1-4	.	CASSRVTNEKLFF
TRBV18	TRBJ1-4	.	CASSSLEVGGEKLFF
TRBV20-1	TRBJ1-5	.	CSARGQGGQPQHF
TRBV12-3/TRBV12-4	TRBJ1-2	.	CASSLTGDGYTF
TRBV20-1	TRBJ1-5	.	CSARQGGGNQPQHF
TRBV19	TRBJ1-1	.	CASIPWGERTEAFF
TRBV5-5	TRBJ2-7	.	CASSLASTTETYEQYF
TRBV18	TRBJ2-3	.	CASSEPGPSTDTQYF
TRBV6-1	TRBJ2-2	.	CASSEAKRDSAGELFF
TRBV29-1	TRBJ2-3	.	CSVEWGSTDTQYF
TRBV5-3	TRBJ1-1	medium-sized	CARSLADKDMNTEAFF
TRBV5-1	TRBJ2-2	.	CASSGGQVNTGELFF
TRBV12-3/TRBV12-4	TRBJ1-4	.	CASSARTRGEKLFF
TRBV6-1	TRBJ1-1	.	CASSEVPTETEAFF
TRBV7-9	TRBJ2-1	.	CASSPGNEQFF